Presented here are 31 T cell receptor beta chains from one specimen sequenced in a study of early T cells in non-severe SARS-CoV-2 infection. TCRdb called the 5' RACE reads again in MiXCR, with one record for every CDR3 protein. The data show under 70,000 distinct CDR3 sequences, over 10% seen once. The sequenced material came from whole blood. The receptors were sampled from an adult who was a healthcare worker with PCR-confirmed SARS-CoV-2 infection or an uninfected control (not recorded which).

V and J are TRBV7-9 and TRBJ2-5; 11 nucleotides agree with TRBD1. The CDR3 extends over 16 amino acids. Germline V lookup: CDR1 SEHNR, CDR2 FQNEAQ (reference sequence). V lost 4 bases, J lost 2 bases, and 6 bases stayed unmatched. The CDR3 is CASSSSGTGGQETQYF. DNA for the CDR3: TGTGCCAGCAGCTCTTCCGGGACAGGGGGTCAAGAGACCCAGTACTTC.

This chain uses TRBV29-1 with TRBJ1-1; weak D call: TRBD1 (5 bases). The V gene lost 4 bases and the J gene lost 0 bases, with 9 bases spanning the gap. Germline CDR1 is SQVTM and CDR2 is ANQGSEA. This CDR3 region has 13 residues. CDR3 sequence: CSVGRVLNTEAFF. CDR3 nucleotide sequence: TGCAGCGTTGGCAGGGTCTTGAACACTGAAGCTTTCTTT.

The rearrangement joins TRBV5-1 to TRBJ2-3; perhaps TRBD1 as D (5 bases). Matching the DNA end better, TRBJ1-5 makes the J call doubtful. CDR3 size: 15 residues. Looked up from germline, CDR1 is SGHRS and CDR2 is YFSETQ. CDR3 sequence: CASSTNRQGGDTQHF. The DNA of the CDR3 is TGCGCCAGCAGCACCAACAGGCAGGGAGGGGATACGCAGCATTTT.

There are a few counts of this clonotype. The chain employs TRBV20-1 and TRBJ2-1; D remains ambiguous. Germline values: CDR1 DFQATT, CDR2 SNEGSKA (reference sequence). This CDR3 contains 17 residues. V lost 1 base and J 3 bases, leaving 19 bases between the germline ends. This chain's CDR3 is CSARAPFFGVDYNEQFF. The CDR3 region has the DNA TGCAGTGCTAGAGCCCCTTTCTTTGGCGTAGACTACAATGAGCAGTTCTTC.

The chain links TRBV28 to TRBJ2-3, with a weak D call TRBD1 (5 bases). V lost 2 bases to trimming and J lost 4 bases, with 19 bases between them. Germline CDR1 reads MDHEN; CDR2 reads SYDVKM. The CDR3 spans 17 residues. CDR3 protein: CASSLGATYTRPDTQYF. The DNA for the CDR3 is TGTGCCAGCAGTTTAGGGGCAACGTACACCCGACCAGATACGCAGTATTTT. Together with reference TRBV28 and TRBJ2-3, the CDR3 gives the full variable domain: DVKVTQSSRYLVKRTGEKVFLECVQDMDHENMFWYRQDPGLGLRLIYFSYDVKMKEKGDIPEGYSVSREKKERFSLILESASTNQTSMYLCASSLGATYTRPDTQYFGPGTRLTVL.

This clonotype has more than one count but fewer than ten. The V call is TRBV30, the J call TRBJ2-7; 7 bases match TRBD2. J lost 3 bases, V lost 5 bases, and 4 bases had no gene match. The CDR3 spans 12 residues. CDR1 and CDR2 (germline): GTSNPN, SVGIG (reference sequence). Written as DNA, the CDR3 is TGTGCCTGGGGGGAGGGATTCTACGAGCAGTACTTC. Amino acid sequence: CAWGEGFYEQYF.

This clonotype showed up many times. V and J are TRBV19 and TRBJ1-2, with D unclear. The CDR3 loop spans 14 amino acids. Germline CDR1 and CDR2: LNHDA and SQIVND (reference sequence). Trimming took off 1 base at V and 8 bases at J, with 14 bases between the two ends. The CDR3 coding sequence is TGTGCCAGTAGTATAGTAGACACTGATTTGGGCTACACCTTC. Its protein product is CASSIVDTDLGYTF.

This clonotype was seen ten or more times. The chain carries TRBV5-4 and TRBJ1-2, with 8 bases lining up with TRBD1. The V segment lost 3 bases and the J segment 6 bases; nucleotides outside the gene matches: 13. The CDR3 loop spans 16 amino acids. CDR1 is SGHNT and CDR2 is YYREEE in the germline V gene (reference sequence). CDR3 sequence: CASSSKKTGENNGYTF. CDR3 coding DNA: TGTGCCAGCAGCTCGAAGAAGACAGGGGAGAATAATGGCTACACCTTC. The full variable domain, completed using reference TRBV5-4 and TRBJ1-2, is ETGVTQSPTHLIKTRGQQVTLRCSSQSGHNTVSWYQQALGQGPQFIFQYYREEENGRGNFPPRFSGLQFPNYSSELNVNALELDDSALYLCASSSKKTGENNGYTFGSGTRLTVV.

This clonotype has a handful of counts. The rearrangement uses TRBV10-3 and TRBJ2-3, with D maybe TRBD2 (6 bases). Germline V gene data show CDR1 as ENHRY and CDR2 as SYGVKD. V shed 7 bases and J shed 4 bases, with 9 bases lying between them. The CDR3 has 12 amino acids. As DNA, the CDR3 is TGTGCCATCATGGAGGGAGCAGATACGCAGTATTTT. Translation: CAIMEGADTQYF.

This clonotype was seen a single time. This rearrangement joins TRBV7-8 to TRBJ2-3; possibly TRBD2 for D (5 bases). This CDR3 spans 15 amino acids. V was cut by 1 base and J by 2 bases, with 10 bases left in between. The V gene's germline CDR1 is SGHVS and CDR2 FQNEAQ. This CDR3 reads CASSLGTAVTDTQYF. In DNA, the CDR3 is TGTGCCAGCAGCTTAGGGACTGCCGTCACAGATACGCAGTATTTT.

There are many counts of this clonotype. V is TRBV7-9 and J is TRBJ1-1; D not resolved. Trimming stripped 1 base from V and 4 bases from J, with 10 bases between. The CDR3 extends over 14 amino acids. Germline lookup yields CDR1 SEHNR and CDR2 FQNEAQ (reference sequence). The CDR3, as DNA: TGTGCCAGCAGCTTAGGAGGGTGGGTCACTGAAGCTTTCTTT. Translating gives CASSLGGWVTEAFF.

The chain combines TRBV28 with TRBJ2-5; maybe TRBD2 (6 bases). Germline CDR1 and CDR2: MDHEN and SYDVKM. V was pared by 8 bases and J by 2 bases, with 18 bases between. This CDR3 is built from 15 residues. The CDR3 DNA reads TGTGCCAGCTCCGGGGCGGGAAGCCTTCAAGAGACCCAGTACTTC. It codes for CASSGAGSLQETQYF.

The rearrangement links TRBV12-3 or TRBV12-4 to TRBJ1-1; D is perhaps TRBD1 (5 bases). V gave up 7 bases and J gave up 0 bases, with 12 bases separating them. This CDR3 is built from 14 residues. The CDR3 spells CASTSQGLNTEAFF. The CDR3 region has the DNA TGTGCCAGCACCTCGCAGGGACTGAACACTGAAGCTTTCTTT.

V usage is TRBV7-9 and J usage is TRBJ2-7, with no clear D. Trimming cost V 1 base and J 6 bases, with 13 bases left between them. The CDR3 totals 14 residues. Looked up from germline, CDR1 is SEHNR and CDR2 is FQNEAQ (reference sequence). CDR3 sequence: CASSLDVVSGEQYF. CDR3 nucleotides: TGTGCCAGCAGCTTAGACGTAGTTTCCGGCGAGCAGTACTTC. Filled out from reference TRBV7-9 and TRBJ2-7, the complete variable domain reads DTGVSQNPRHKITKRGQNVTFRCDPISEHNRLYWYRQTLGQGPEFLTYFQNEAQLEKSRLLSDRFSAERPKGSFSTLEIQRTEQGDSAMYLCASSLDVVSGEQYFGPGTRLTVT.

The V gene is TRBV19, the J gene TRBJ2-2; D call uncertain. The CDR3 loop spans 12 amino acids. Germline V gene sequence: CDR1 LNHDA, CDR2 SQIVND (reference sequence). With 5 bases removed from V and 6 bases from J, the gap between germline ends came to 7 bases. This CDR3 reads CASSRLAGELFF. The CDR3 coding sequence is TGTGCCAGTAGTCGTCTAGCCGGGGAGCTGTTTTTT.

This clonotype appeared a few times. V is TRBV29-1 and J is TRBJ2-1; 9 positions agree with TRBD1. Germline CDR1 reads SQVTM; CDR2 reads ANQGSEA. Trimming removed 4 bases from V and 7 bases from J; junction bases left unmatched: 11. There are 15 residues in the CDR3. The CDR3 region has the DNA TGCAGCGTTGGGCGCGGGGGACAGGGAGGGAATGAGCAGTTCTTC. Translating gives CSVGRGGQGGNEQFF.

The V and J genes are TRBV20-1 and TRBJ2-7; 7 bases align to TRBD1. The junction had 6 bases not matched to a gene; V was cut back by 2 bases and J by 2 bases. The CDR3 sequence is 14 residues long. Per germline, CDR1 DFQATT and CDR2 SNEGSKA (reference sequence). This CDR3 reads CSARPLTGPYEQYF. CDR3 DNA: TGCAGTGCTAGACCATTGACAGGGCCCTACGAGCAGTACTTC.

This clonotype was recorded a few times. The chain links TRBV5-1 to TRBJ2-3; possible D gene TRBD1, 6 bases. This CDR3 has 14 amino acids. The ends were cut back, 1 base at V and 1 base at J, with 7 bases in the middle. The germline V gene encodes CDR1 SGHRS and CDR2 YFSETQ. The CDR3 DNA sequence: TGCGCCAGCAGCTTGAGACAGGGCACAGATACGCAGTATTTT. Its protein is CASSLRQGTDTQYF.

This clonotype was recorded a few times. This chain joins TRBV5-1 and TRBJ1-2, with TRBD1 identical over 11 bases. CDR1 is SGHRS, CDR2 YFSETQ, per germline. J was trimmed by 4 bases and V by 4 bases; bases with no gene match: 9. The CDR3 is 16 amino acids. The CDR3 region has the DNA TGCGCCAGCAGCGTGGACAGGGGGCGCGGGTTCTATGGCTACACCTTC. As protein: CASSVDRGRGFYGYTF.

This clonotype has a handful of counts. This rearrangement joins TRBV7-2 to TRBJ1-3; D gene unclear. The CDR3 totals 14 residues. Per germline, CDR1 SGHTA and CDR2 FQGNSA. The V gene lost 6 bases and the J gene lost 0 bases, with 9 bases spanning the gap. CDR3 nucleotides: TGTGCCAGCAGTGCTGCGAGCTCTGGAAACACCATATATTTT. Its protein is CASSAASSGNTIYF.

This clonotype was detected ten times or more. V and J are TRBV20-1 and TRBJ2-3, with D unclear. The CDR3 is 14 amino acids. V lost 3 bases and J 0 bases, leaving 10 bases between the germline ends. Germline lookup yields CDR1 DFQATT and CDR2 SNEGSKA (reference sequence). CDR3 sequence: CSASKETSTDTQYF. In DNA, the CDR3 is TGCAGTGCTAGTAAGGAAACTAGCACAGATACGCAGTATTTT.

Regarding this clonotype: An end of the junction differs from the germline gene, which may be a read error. This chain connects TRBV6-6 to TRBJ2-3, with 9 bases that match TRBD2. CDR1 is MNHNY and CDR2 is SVGAGI in the germline V gene (reference sequence). The CDR3 extends over 17 amino acids. Written as DNA, the CDR3 is TGTGCCAGCGGTTACTGGGCGGGGGGGCCCCGCACAGATACGCAGTATTTT. Protein: CASGYWAGGPRTDTQYF.

This clonotype was detected many times. The rearrangement links TRBV7-2 to TRBJ2-5, with 8 bases lining up with TRBD1. CDR1 SGHTA and CDR2 FQGNSA come from the germline V gene. CDR3 length: 14 amino acids. The junction had 5 bases not matched to a gene; V was cut back by 5 bases and J by 3 bases. As DNA, the CDR3 is TGTGCCAGCAGCCCAGGACAGGGTAAAGAGACCCAGTACTTC. Its translation: CASSPGQGKETQYF.

The chain has TRBV30 and TRBJ1-1, with D unclear. Germline lookup yields CDR1 GTSNPN and CDR2 SVGIG (reference sequence). The CDR3 extends over 13 amino acids. The V end lost 2 bases, the J end lost 4 bases, and 11 bases lay between the germline ends. CDR3 sequence (DNA): TGTGCCTGGAGTTCGGGTTGGCGCACTGAAGCTTTCTTT. Translated, it gives CAWSSGWRTEAFF.

This clonotype was found many times. This chain uses TRBV3-1 with TRBJ2-2; 7 positions match TRBD1. This CDR3 spans 16 amino acids. V lost 5 bases, J lost 3 bases, and 9 bases stayed unmatched. Germline V gene lookup returns CDR1 LGHDT and CDR2 YNNKEL (reference sequence). Here the CDR3 reads CASSGRWTGDTGELFF. The CDR3 nucleotides read TGTGCCAGCAGCGGGCGGTGGACAGGAGACACCGGGGAGCTGTTTTTT.

Many counts were recorded for this clonotype. This rearrangement joins TRBV7-9 to TRBJ2-4; TRBD1 matches 9 bases. CDR1 and CDR2 (germline): SEHNR, FQNEAQ (reference sequence). The trim removed 4 bases at V and 8 bases at J, leaving 6 bases unmatched. The length of the CDR3 is 14 residues. CDR3: CASSSQGARDIQYF. The CDR3 DNA reads TGTGCCAGCAGCTCACAGGGGGCGCGGGACATTCAGTACTTC.

This clonotype was detected a few times. The V gene is TRBV18, the J gene TRBJ2-1; D is uncertain. In germline, CDR1 is KGHSH, CDR2 LQKENI. The CDR3 runs to 13 residues. Trimming removed 4 bases from V and 6 bases from J, with 10 bases in between. CDR3 in amino acids: CASSQQAGNEQFF. CDR3 sequence (DNA): TGTGCCAGCTCACAACAAGCCGGCAATGAGCAGTTCTTC. Looking up the rest from reference TRBV18 and TRBJ2-1 gives the full variable domain: NAGVMQNPRHLVRRRGQEARLRCSPMKGHSHVYWYRQLPEEGLKFMVYLQKENIIDESGMPKERFSAEFPKEGPSILRIQQVVRGDSAAYFCASSQQAGNEQFFGPGTRLTVL.

Note on this clonotype: At one boundary the junction diverges from the germline segment, which might be a read error. J is TRBJ1-2 and V is TRBV12-3 or TRBV12-4; 7 positions agree with TRBD1. The CDR3 loop spans 14 amino acids. The CDR3 DNA is TGTGCCAACAGTTACTGGACAGGCAACTATGGCTACACCTTC. Protein sequence: CANSYWTGNYGYTF.

This chain joins TRBV2 and TRBJ1-4, with no clear D. V was trimmed by 4 bases and J by 6 bases, leaving 12 bases between them. This CDR3 is 14 amino acids long. CDR1 is SNHLY and CDR2 is FYNNEI in the germline V gene. In DNA form, the CDR3 reads TGTGCCAGCAGTGTAAGGGTCGCAGATGAAAAACTGTTTTTT. It yields the protein CASSVRVADEKLFF.

This clonotype has a count of ten or more. The chain carries TRBV28 and TRBJ2-7, with 8 bases lining up with TRBD2. The trim removed 5 bases at V and 6 bases at J, leaving 12 bases unmatched. Per the germline V gene, CDR1 is MDHEN and CDR2 is SYDVKM. This CDR3 is 15 amino acids long. In DNA, the CDR3 is TGTGCCAGCAGTCCCCGGCTAGCGGGCAGGTCCGAGCAGTACTTC. It codes for CASSPRLAGRSEQYF.

Note on this clonotype: Compared with germline, one end of the junction differs, possibly owing to a read error. V is TRBV15 and J is TRBJ2-5, with unresolved D. The germline gives CDR1 LNHNV, CDR2 YYDKDF (reference sequence). The CDR3 consists of 10 residues. The CDR3 bases are TGTGCCACCAGCGGAGAGACCCAGTACTTC. This encodes CATSGETQYF.